The TCR beta chain described here comes from a study of cytomegalovirus exposure and HLA in healthy donors (dated by TCRdb to about 2017). Study-level background: According to an earlier analysis of several hundred of the donors, some 180 million T cells yielded 100 million or so unique TCR beta sequences and 276 Gb of sequence data. The T cell repertoires of around 730 subjects were profiled by immunosequencing and related to cytomegalovirus serostatus. HLA typing included class I and class II loci at four-digit resolution. Along with the roughly 700-subject first cohort, a separate validation cohort of around 120 different subjects was used. Rather than using new phenotypic data, the later analysis identified candidate immune exposures from TCR beta sequences and from how often those sequences occurred across donors. Donor age, sex, ethnicity and CMV serostatus were compiled alongside the repertoire data. To predict cytomegalovirus infection status, the study brought together high-throughput TCR immunosequencing, statistical association of individual TCRs with disease status, and machine learning. A handful of DR-DQ haplotypes were handled as single units for association and clustering because linkage in the cohort was strong. In a later analysis, previously published TCR beta repertoires from 600 to 850 donors were re-analyzed and high-resolution HLA genotyping was added so that TCR occurrence patterns could be studied. Of the 350 to 450 genotyped donors, approximately 82% fell in the genetic ancestry cluster associated with self-reported Caucasian donors. A later genetic analysis took genome-wide SNP genotypes for about 55% of the 666 donors and used that subset as a discovery cohort. The study aimed to test whether signatures of past pathogen exposure could be identified by cataloging public T cell receptors. The number of typed donors differed by locus: roughly 620-630 for A, B, C, DRB1 and DQB1; approximately 540 for DQA1; 606 for DPA1; and some 470 for DPB1. All discovery cohort repertoires had been generated using a single sequencing platform. An earlier analysis of some 500 of the donors used high-throughput TCR beta sequencing to judge whether each TCR beta V gene segment behaved as functional or pseudogenic. An early release that covered fewer than 800 HLA-typed donors contained 300 to 350 gigabases of sequencing data and roughly 84 million unique TCR sequences. Among about 400 genotyped donors of the cohort, an average of approximately 240,000 unique TCR beta nucleotide sequences was sequenced per donor, of which about 18% were non-productive. The full study reports these points: According to a later analysis, parvovirus B19, influenza, CMV and Epstein-Barr virus appeared linked to several top co-occurrence clusters. Most CMV-associated TCR beta chains appeared to be HLA-restricted in a later analysis, and the HLA associations seemed to be driven largely by CMV exposure. The cohort was sequenced for TCR beta chains only, and without alpha or paired-chain data the features that could be detected were limited. Linkage disequilibrium might explain the correlated functional status among segregating V segments, but an unknown experimental factor could not be ruled out. Cytomegalovirus status was reported to be diagnosed by the classifier with high specificity and sensitivity in both the original and validation cohorts. In a later analysis, TCR association rates were found to vary across HLA loci, with the most associated TCRs seen for DRB1 alleles and the fewest for HLA-C alleles. The authors suggested that the approach could potentially be extended to other disease states and immunological phenotypes. Compared with the approximately 700-donor mean, donors in an Asian-associated ancestry cluster had fewer N-insertions in productive TCRs, according to a later genetic analysis. Strong co-occurrence of HLA alleles, especially DR and DQ, made assigning TCR associations to individual alleles difficult. In a later analysis, HLA-associated TCR beta chains were found to be more clonally expanded and to have lower generation probabilities than equally common non-associated chains. Because HLA typing was unavailable for some donors at each locus, only the typed subset was used in association tests. Most TCR sequences were observed very rarely across donors, whereas some public TCRs were present in many individuals. In the study, 150 to 200 TCR beta chains were listed as associated with cytomegalovirus. Over 15 rarely observed V segments, including chromosome 9 orphons, were excluded from the earlier analysis of approximately 500 of the donors because counts were too low. Sequencing depth was assumed to be roughly uniform across donors in the presence/absence analyses, though that assumption may not hold. An earlier analysis of approximately 530 of the donors showed that most TCR beta V segments appeared in productive rearrangements either about 87% or about 30% of the time, which broadly matched IMGT annotations. A few of the identified cytomegalovirus-associated TCR beta chains were confirmed in vitro to be specific for cytomegalovirus antigens. A further reported finding was that TCR beta sequences accurately predicted the HLA-A and HLA-B alleles for most subjects in the first cohort. An association between a missense DCLRE1C variant and V-gene and J-gene trimming of TCR beta chains was found in a later genetic analysis and replicated in an independent cohort. A cluster of highly shared sequence variants was judged likely to be a technical artifact of the sequencing pipeline. The only immune exposure information available for the cohort was CMV serostatus. In a later analysis, 15,000 to 20,000 TCR beta sequences were associated with specific HLA alleles at a false discovery rate of 0.05.

This clone was counted only a few times. Its specific antigen is unknown. No per-base quality is available; no much larger clone lies one base away. Library method: the immunoSEQ multiplex PCR assay. For the multiplex PCR, a mixture combining 60 forward primers for TCR Vbeta segments and 13 reverse primers for TCR Jbeta segments was used. The CDR3 region of rearranged TCR beta genes was amplified from genomic DNA with a multiplex PCR assay. On the Illumina HiSeq System, the amplified TCR beta libraries were sequenced as 87-base-pair reads. Per the original workflow: A later analysis counted about 76 million unique TCR beta chains across the 690 or so repertoires, and some 11 million of these chains were shared by at least two donors. A nearest-neighbor algorithm error-corrected the raw reads and collapsed the reads into unique sequences, merging closely related sequences to remove PCR and sequencing errors. To assign V, D and J gene segments, CDR3 sequences were aligned to IMGT reference sequences. For a sequence to be retained, at least a six-nucleotide match to both a V gene segment and a J gene segment was required. Rearrangements were classified as productive when the CDR3 lacked stop codons and remained in frame with V and J, and all other rearrangements were classified as non-productive. CDR3 was defined by IMGT convention, running from the second conserved V-encoded cysteine to the conserved J-encoded phenylalanine. The earlier analysis of about 610 of the donors excluded sequences that lacked an unambiguous match to a single V gene segment. In an earlier analysis of 587 of the donors, V segments were called functional above 56.7% productive rearrangements and were called segregating when the between-donor standard deviation exceeded 5%. A statistical classification framework was developed to diagnose cytomegalovirus status using the catalog of TCR beta chain sequences. A later analysis assigned V and J genes by comparing TCR nucleotide sequences with IMGT/GENE-DB human TR gene sequences. A later analysis assigned CDR3 sequences and most-parsimonious VDJ recombination scenarios with the TCRdist pipeline. In a later analysis, every TCR beta chain was defined by the combination of its CDR3 amino acid sequence and its V-gene family, and reads without a unique V-gene family were dropped. As a way to deal with suspected cross-contamination and a sequencing artifact, a later analysis dropped approximately 590 nucleotide sequences that were highly shared and had low generation probability. In a later analysis, a clonal expansion index for each public chain was calculated from normalized within-repertoire ranks of inferred template counts. In a later analysis, generation probabilities were computed using a VDJ recombination model fitted to out-of-frame rearrangements, and the results were checked against IGoR. Hypergeometric tests were used in a later analysis to score TCR-TCR, TCR-HLA and TCR-CMV co-occurrence, with a repertoire-size bias correction applied to the TCR pairs. A later analysis estimated false discovery rates by permuting HLA or CMV assignments 20 times. A later analysis grouped co-occurring TCRs with DBSCAN, adding TCRdist sequence similarity when clustering within HLA-allele-positive subsets. Repertoires with fewer than 30,000 or more than 120,000 public chains were left out of co-occurrence clustering, as were a handful of repertoires with anomalous nucleotide sharing. TCRdb holds this immuneACCESS table with in-frame rearrangements only. Some clones are missing; in checked studies, unresolved V genes explain under half, and the rest has no known cause. V and J calls and clone size come straight from that table; D and trimming were deduced from the DNA. Recorded for this sample are some 190,000 clones; 60% to 80% of them occurred a single time. The top ten constitute less than 2.5% of the sample.

The cohort comprised hundreds of healthy bone marrow donors. At the time of sampling, all cohort members were nominally healthy, though unrecorded immune exposures were likely present. The donor was CMV seropositive and belonged to the group of 250 to 300 seropositive cohort members. A peripheral blood sample was collected from each donor, and TCR beta sequencing was performed on peripheral blood mononuclear cells. The Qiagen DNeasy Blood Extraction Kit was used to extract genomic DNA from the blood cell samples. The sequenced sample consisted of PBMCs. The origin of this receptor is a woman younger than 45 in good health and CMV-seropositive.

The CDR3 loop reads CASSSRQGDQPQHF. Read as DNA, the sequence is TGTGCCAGCAGTTCCAGACAGGGGGACCAGCCCCAGCATTTT. The V and J genes are TRBV27 and TRBJ1-5; TRBD1 aligns with 9 central bases. Spanning cysteine to phenylalanine, the CDR3 consists of 14 amino acids. The sequence is cut down to CDR3 DNA, 42 bases in frame from base 1. Germline trimming: 4 bases from V, 7 bases from J; junction bases outside gene matches: 5. Sequences MNHEY (CDR1) and SMNVEV (CDR2) are obtained from the germline V gene (reference sequence).